These T cell receptor beta chains were read from a single sample in a study of cytomegalovirus exposure and HLA in healthy donors. TCRdb's table, derived via immunoSEQ multiplex PCR, lists solely in-frame clones and lacks some. The table shows about 150,000 clones, with approximately 81% occurring only once. The source material was PBMCs. The receptors were sampled from a man aged 45 to 65 in good health and CMV-seropositive. Both conserved end residues are part of each CDR3. The D gene is left open where the match is weak. Expanded clones get a size class; other rows say once, few or many, or leave the size out.

V,size,J,D,DNA,CDR3
TRBV11-3,NA,TRBJ2-7,TRBD1,TGTGCCAGCAGCCATGGACAGGACGAGCAGTACTTC,CASSHGQDEQYF
TRBV2,NA,TRBJ2-3,NA,TGTGCCAGCAGTGAAGGACTCCAGAGGCCAGATACGCAGTATTTT,CASSEGLQRPDTQYF
TRBV28,NA,TRBJ1-5,TRBD1,TGTGCCAGCAGGGGGACGCGAACAGGGGGCAGTCAGCCCCAGCATTTT,CASRGTRTGGSQPQHF
TRBV6-1,NA,TRBJ2-7,TRBD1,TGTGCCAGCAGTGAGGACAGGGTAATCTACGAGCAGTACTTC,CASSEDRVIYEQYF
TRBV19,NA,TRBJ2-3,TRBD2,TGTGCCGCTAGCGGGAGCACAGATACGCAGTATTTT,CAASGSTDTQYF
TRBV6-5,NA,TRBJ2-7,TRBD1,TGTGCCAGCAGCCGGGACAGGACCAGCTCCTACGAGCAGTACTTC,CASSRDRTSSYEQYF
TRBV7-9,NA,TRBJ2-7,TRBD1,TGTGCCAGCAACCCGGGACAGCTACCCTACGAGCAGTACTTC,CASNPGQLPYEQYF
TRBV4-2,NA,TRBJ2-2,NA,TGTGCCAGCAGCCATGAGCCACCAGGCGCCGGGGAGCTGTTTTTT,CASSHEPPGAGELFF
TRBV5-7,NA,TRBJ2-5,NA,TGTGCCAGCAGCTTGAGGCACAGGGAAAGGGAGGAGACCCAGTACTTC,CASSLRHREREETQYF
TRBV6-4,NA,TRBJ1-4,NA,TGTGCCAGCAGTTCGGTTAAGGAAAAACTGTTTTTT,CASSSVKEKLFF
TRBV11-2,NA,TRBJ2-1,TRBD2,TGTGCCAGCACCTTTGTGAGCGGGATAAATGAGCAGTTCTTC,CASTFVSGINEQFF
TRBV7-9,NA,TRBJ1-4,NA,TGTGCCAGCAGCTTAACGGTCGGTCATGAAAAACTGTTTTTT,CASSLTVGHEKLFF
TRBV20-1,NA,TRBJ1-1,NA,TGCAGTGAGGTTGGCGGGGCTGAAGCTTTCTTT,CSEVGGAEAFF
TRBV14,NA,TRBJ1-1,NA,TGTGCCAGCAGCCCACTACAGGGTGGGGACACTGAAGCTTTCTTT,CASSPLQGGDTEAFF
TRBV18,NA,TRBJ1-3,NA,TGTGCCAGCTCTCCCACCCCGGGACTCTCTGGAAACACCATATATTTT,CASSPTPGLSGNTIYF
TRBV6-4,NA,TRBJ1-5,TRBD1,TGTGCCAGCAGCCGGGACAGTAGCAATCAGCCCCAGCATTTT,CASSRDSSNQPQHF
TRBV18,NA,TRBJ2-5,TRBD1,TGTGCCAGCTCACCTGGGACAGGGGGTGGAGAGACCCAGTACTTC,CASSPGTGGGETQYF
TRBV29-1,NA,TRBJ2-2,NA,TGCAGCGTCGGGCAGGGTGAGCGGGAGCTGTTTTTT,CSVGQGERELFF
TRBV2,NA,TRBJ2-7,NA,TGTGCCAGCGCTAGATGGATCTCTCGGGACGAGCAGTACTTC,CASARWISRDEQYF
TRBV28,once,TRBJ1-1,NA,TGTGCCAGCAGTTTGCTAGGCCAGGGGTCCACTGAAGCTTTCTTT,CASSLLGQGSTEAFF
TRBV6-1,NA,TRBJ1-4,NA,TGTGCCAGCAGTGAAGGTCCAGGGGCTGAAAAACTGTTTTTT,CASSEGPGAEKLFF
TRBV4-3,NA,TRBJ2-6,NA,TGCGCCAGCAGCCAAGAAATGAGGGCTGGGGCCAACGTCCTGACTTTC,CASSQEMRAGANVLTF
TRBV5-1,NA,TRBJ1-1,TRBD1,TGCGCCAGCAGTACCGACAGGGTGACTGAAGCTTTCTTT,CASSTDRVTEAFF
TRBV9,NA,TRBJ2-1,TRBD2,TGTGCCAGCAGCGCTCCTTCCCGGGGGGGTAGCTCCTACAATGAGCAGTTCTTC,CASSAPSRGGSSYNEQFF
TRBV5-1,NA,TRBJ1-4,NA,TGCGCCAGCAGCTTGGGCGCACCAACTAATGAAAAACTGTTTTTT,CASSLGAPTNEKLFF
TRBV5-1,NA,TRBJ2-3,TRBD2,TGCGCCAGCAGCTGGGGCCGAGGGGAGGGGGATACGCAGTATTTT,CASSWGRGEGDTQYF
TRBV19,NA,TRBJ2-2,NA,TGTGCCAGTAGTACCCTGGGCAGTGTCGGGGAGCTGTTTTTT,CASSTLGSVGELFF
TRBV6-5,few,TRBJ2-6,NA,TGTGCCAGCAGTTATGCCGGGAGACCTGGGGCCAACGTCCTGACTTTC,CASSYAGRPGANVLTF
TRBV11-2,NA,TRBJ1-5,NA,TGTGCCAGCAGCTTAGAAGCAGGTTACAATCAGCCCCAGCATTTT,CASSLEAGYNQPQHF
TRBV5-1,NA,TRBJ2-2,TRBD1,TGCGCCAGCAGCCCCTCGGACAGGATGATCGGGGAGCTGTTTTTT,CASSPSDRMIGELFF
TRBV7-6,NA,TRBJ1-3,NA,TGTGCCAGCAGCTTATTGCGGAGTGGTTCTGTCTCTGGAAACACCATATATTTT,CASSLLRSGSVSGNTIYF
TRBV6-6,NA,TRBJ2-5,NA,TGTGCCAGCGTCGGCAGGGGCCCCTCGCGGAAAGAGACCCAGTACTTC,CASVGRGPSRKETQYF
TRBV11-2,NA,TRBJ2-3,NA,TGTGCCAGCAGCCCTGGCGGAGCGGATACGCAGTATTTT,CASSPGGADTQYF
TRBV15,NA,TRBJ2-2,TRBD2,TGTGCCACCAGCAGAGATCCCCACGGGGGGGTTGGGACCGGGGAGCTGTTTTTT,CATSRDPHGGVGTGELFF
TRBV30,once,TRBJ1-1,NA,TGTGCCTGGGGATGGGGAGGGGGCACTGAAGCTTTCTTT,CAWGWGGGTEAFF
TRBV28,once,TRBJ1-2,TRBD1,TGTGCCAGCAGTTTCGCGACAGGGGCTAACTATGGCTACACCTTC,CASSFATGANYGYTF
TRBV7-2,few,TRBJ2-7,TRBD1,TGTGCCAGCAGCGACCGGGACAGGCACTCCTACGAGCAGTACTTC,CASSDRDRHSYEQYF
TRBV4-1,NA,TRBJ2-6,TRBD2,TGCGCCAGCAGCCAAGATCCATTGGCTAGCGGGAGTTACTCTGGGGCCAACGTCCTGACTTTC,CASSQDPLASGSYSGANVLTF
TRBV9,NA,TRBJ1-1,TRBD1,TGTGCCAGCAGCAAGGGACAGGGGTTCGGGAACACTGAAGCTTTCTTT,CASSKGQGFGNTEAFF
TRBV19,NA,TRBJ2-5,NA,TGTGCCAGTAGAAGGTACGGGAACCCGGCGGGGGAGACCCAGTACTTC,CASRRYGNPAGETQYF
TRBV10-3,NA,TRBJ2-2,NA,TGTGCCATCAGTGGGAGTAGCACTAACACCGGGGAGCTGTTTTTT,CAISGSSTNTGELFF
TRBV7-9,NA,TRBJ1-6,TRBD1,TGTGCCAGCAGGTCCCCCCGGGACAGCTCCTATAATTCACCCCTCCACTTT,CASRSPRDSSYNSPLHF
TRBV11-2,once,TRBJ2-1,TRBD2,TGTGCCAGCAGCTTAGTTGCGGGGGTACACAATGAGCAGTTCTTC,CASSLVAGVHNEQFF
TRBV5-1,NA,TRBJ2-2,NA,TGCGCCAGCAGCTTGGCCCCAGAAAACACCGGGGAGCTGTTTTTT,CASSLAPENTGELFF
TRBV6-5,NA,TRBJ2-5,NA,TGTGCCAGCAGTGAAGGAGCTAGCTGGGAGACCCAGTACTTC,CASSEGASWETQYF
TRBV5-5,NA,TRBJ1-2,TRBD1,TGTGCCAGCAGCAAGCAGGGGGCGCGGTATGGCTACACCTTC,CASSKQGARYGYTF
TRBV5-1,NA,TRBJ1-1,TRBD1,TGCGCCAGCAGCTTGGCGACAGGGGCCGTGAACACTGAAGCTTTCTTT,CASSLATGAVNTEAFF
TRBV11-3,NA,TRBJ2-1,NA,TGTGCCAGCAGCAAAGACCCCATGCAGGTAAATGAGCAGTTCTTC,CASSKDPMQVNEQFF
TRBV18,NA,TRBJ2-3,TRBD1,TGTGCCAGCTCACCCGGGACAGGTGTAGATACGCAGTATTTT,CASSPGTGVDTQYF
TRBV10-3,NA,TRBJ2-3,NA,TGTGCCATCAGTGAAAGGGGCATAGGCACAGATACGCAGTATTTT,CAISERGIGTDTQYF
TRBV9,few,TRBJ2-2,NA,TGTGCCAGCAGCGTAGGTCAGGGGCCTCGCACCGGGGAGCTGTTTTTT,CASSVGQGPRTGELFF
TRBV28,once,TRBJ2-5,TRBD2,TGTGCCAGCAGTTCCCGTAGCGGGGGGGACCAAGAGACCCAGTACTTC,CASSSRSGGDQETQYF
TRBV30,NA,TRBJ2-7,NA,TGTGCCTGGAGCCTAGAGGCGGGTCTCGCCTACGAGCAGTACTTC,CAWSLEAGLAYEQYF
TRBV5-4,NA,TRBJ2-5,TRBD1,TGTGCCAGCAGGTCCGGGACAGGGATCGGGGAGACCCAGTACTTC,CASRSGTGIGETQYF
TRBV5-1,NA,TRBJ2-1,NA,TGCGCCAGCAGCTTGGCCAGGGGGGCGGCCTACAATGAGCAGTTCTTC,CASSLARGAAYNEQFF